These T cell receptor beta chains were read from a single sample in a study of blood T cells in healthy people across ages. Each CDR3 protein gets one entry after TCRdb re-called the 5' RACE reads with MiXCR. The repertoire has 1.5 million to 2 million distinct CDR3 sequences, 28% of them found once; the top ten carry about 7.7%. The sample comprised blood. The receptor set was obtained from a woman in her thirties in good health. Both conserved end residues are part of each CDR3. A D gene is named only where the DNA matches it firmly. Clone size is given for some rows only: seen once, a few or many times, or a class if the clone is expanded.

clone size: .; V gene: TRBV28; J gene: TRBJ2-3; D gene: TRBD1; CDR3 protein: CASSFSIRDRGQIGTDTQYF; CDR3 DNA: TGTGCCAGCAGTTTCTCGATCCGGGACAGGGGGCAGATTGGCACAGATACGCAGTATTTT
clone size: .; V gene: TRBV7-2; J gene: TRBJ1-2; D gene: .; CDR3 protein: CAGSLDEGNYGYTF; CDR3 DNA: TGTGCCGGCAGCTTAGATGAGGGGAACTATGGCTACACCTTC
clone size: .; V gene: TRBV7-9; J gene: TRBJ2-7; D gene: .; CDR3 protein: CASSARSPYEQYF; CDR3 DNA: TGTGCCAGCAGCGCCCGGTCGCCCTACGAGCAGTACTTC
clone size: .; V gene: TRBV6-2/TRBV6-3; J gene: TRBJ2-1; D gene: .; CDR3 protein: CASRGIGGPPEQFF; CDR3 DNA: TGTGCCAGCAGGGGAATTGGCGGGCCCCCGGAGCAGTTCTTC
clone size: few; V gene: TRBV29-1; J gene: TRBJ1-4; D gene: .; CDR3 protein: CSVDGTNEKLFF; CDR3 DNA: TGCAGCGTTGATGGCACTAATGAAAAACTGTTTTTT
clone size: few; V gene: TRBV16; J gene: TRBJ2-1; D gene: TRBD1; CDR3 protein: CASNPGTDNSYNEQFF; CDR3 DNA: TGTGCCAGCAACCCCGGGACAGATAACTCCTACAATGAGCAGTTCTTC
clone size: few; V gene: TRBV28; J gene: TRBJ2-7; D gene: .; CDR3 protein: CASRGWAASGEQYF; CDR3 DNA: TGTGCCAGCAGGGGCTGGGCGGCGTCTGGCGAGCAGTACTTC
clone size: few; V gene: TRBV20-1; J gene: TRBJ1-2; D gene: .; CDR3 protein: CSAFTGTSNYGYTF; CDR3 DNA: TGCAGTGCTTTCACAGGGACCTCTAACTATGGCTACACCTTC
clone size: few; V gene: TRBV20-1; J gene: TRBJ2-1; D gene: TRBD2; CDR3 protein: CSARVAGGAYNEQFF; CDR3 DNA: TGCAGTGCTAGGGTCGCGGGAGGGGCTTACAATGAGCAGTTCTTC
clone size: .; V gene: TRBV20-1; J gene: TRBJ2-6; D gene: .; CDR3 protein: CSGDSGGNVLTF; CDR3 DNA: TGCAGTGGGGACTCTGGGGGCAACGTCCTGACTTTC